The 26 T cell receptor beta chains below were found in one sample sequenced in a study of read filtering for tumor transcriptome and immune sequencing. Molecular barcoded adaptors covering alpha/delta and beta/gamma chains were used on 400 ng RNA. TCRdb recomputed calls from the reads with MiXCR, one row per CDR3 protein. The top ten hold 45% of the sample, which has about 63,000 distinct CDR3 sequences, around 13% seen once. Sequenced: a population of CD138-negative cells sorted from bone marrow. These receptors all stem from a donor at least 40 years old with multiple myeloma.

This clonotype was seen at least ten times. This chain uses TRBV12-3 or TRBV12-4 with TRBJ2-1, with a weak D call TRBD1 (6 bases). The germline V and J ends were trimmed by 7 bases and 7 bases, with 17 bases remaining between them. The CDR3 has 14 residues. The CDR3 region is CASTPIRRGNEQFF. In nucleotides, the CDR3 is TGTGCCAGCACCCCTATCCGTAGGGGGAATGAGCAGTTCTTC.

Remarks on this clonotype: This CDR3 fails to terminate in the conserved phenylalanine or tryptophan, so it likely reflects a read error. It is unclear where the CDR3 begins or ends on the DNA, so no DNA is shown, and the CDR3 is as TCRdb lists it. This chain joins TRBV27 and TRBJ2-1; the table's TRBD1 call for D was not verified on the DNA. The CDR3 is 14 amino acids long, termini counted. Per germline, CDR1 MNHEY and CDR2 SMNVEV (reference sequence). This chain's CDR3 is CASSPLARYNEQIY.

On this clonotype: A single base separates this from a much larger clone, so it may be a read error. CDR3 sequence reads: CASSLRRANTGELFF. CDR3 coding DNA: TGTGCCAGCAGCCTACGGCGCGCGAACACCGGGGAGCTGTTTTTT. The chain combines TRBV11-2 with TRBJ2-2; D not certain. V was cut by 5 bases and J by 0 bases, with 10 bases left in between. The CDR3 spans 15 residues. Germline loops: CDR1 SGHAT, CDR2 FQNNGV.

About this clonotype: This may be a read error: a much more frequent sequence differs by one nucleotide. The chain couples TRBV6-1 to TRBJ2-1; a possible D gene is TRBD1 (6 bases). CDR1 and CDR2 (germline): MNHNS, SASEGT. The V end lost 5 bases, the J end lost 12 bases, and 26 bases lay between the germline ends. The CDR3 length is 16 residues. The CDR3 protein is CASSQVRGYFEDGQFF. The CDR3 region has the DNA TGTGCCAGCAGTCAAGTCAGGGGCTATTTTGAAGATGGGCAGTTCTTC.

On this clonotype itself: This may be a read error: a much more frequent sequence differs by one nucleotide. CDR3 in DNA: TGCGCCAGCAGCCAAGATCTCACTAGCGGAGCCTACGAGCGGTACTTC. Its translation: CASSQDLTSGAYERYF. This chain uses TRBV4-1 with TRBJ2-7; 8 bases match TRBD2. This CDR3 contains 16 residues. Germline V CDR1 and CDR2: MGHRA, YSYEKL.

This clonotype was found many times. This chain uses TRBV7-9 with TRBJ2-3; either TRBD1 or TRBD2 may fit D (5 bases each). Trimming pared 3 bases from V and 6 bases from J, leaving 19 bases between. The CDR3 consists of 16 residues. Germline-derived CDR1 and CDR2 are SEHNR and FQNEAQ (reference sequence). CDR3 amino acids: CASSFPPDAGADTQYF. CDR3 DNA: TGTGCCAGCAGCTTTCCCCCGGACGCCGGGGCGGATACGCAGTATTTT. The full variable domain, rest sourced from reference TRBV7-9 and TRBJ2-3, is DTGVSQNPRHKITKRGQNVTFRCDPISEHNRLYWYRQTLGQGPEFLTYFQNEAQLEKSRLLSDRFSAERPKGSFSTLEIQRTEQGDSAMYLCASSFPPDAGADTQYFGPGTRLTVL.

This clonotype has ten or more counts. The V call is TRBV7-2, the J call TRBJ2-1; D call uncertain. The CDR3 consists of 15 residues. Germline V lookup: CDR1 SGHTA, CDR2 FQGNSA. V was cut by 1 base and J by 0 bases, with 7 bases left in between. CDR3 DNA sequence: TGTGCCAGCAGCTTAGACAACGACTCCTACAATGAGCAGTTCTTC. This sequence encodes CASSLDNDSYNEQFF.

This clonotype was seen repeatedly, ten times or more. The chain joins TRBV27 to TRBJ2-7; 10 bases agree with TRBD2. J was trimmed by 2 bases and V by 5 bases; bases with no gene match: 6. CDR1 is MNHEY and CDR2 is SMNVEV in the germline V gene (reference sequence). CDR3 length: 15 amino acids. CDR3 in amino acids: CASSPRTSGPYEQYF. CDR3 nucleotides: TGTGCCAGCAGTCCGCGGACTAGCGGACCCTACGAGCAGTACTTC.

This clonotype came up many times. The chain's CDR3 is CSAPKGKETQYF. CDR3 in DNA: TGCAGTGCTCCAAAGGGAAAAGAGACCCAGTACTTC. The chain recombines TRBV20-1 with TRBJ2-5; D is unclear. CDR1 and CDR2 (germline): DFQATT, SNEGSKA (reference sequence). CDR3 size: 12 residues. Between the trimmed V and J ends, which lost 5 bases and 3 bases, there was a span of 10 bases.

This clonotype was counted many times. The rearrangement uses TRBV7-9 and TRBJ2-7; 10 positions match TRBD1. V lost 1 base and J lost 6; bases outside the gene matches: 6. The CDR3 consists of 15 residues. CDR1 SEHNR and CDR2 FQNEAQ come from the germline V gene (reference sequence). CDR3 in amino acids: CASSLGTGGLREQYF. DNA for the CDR3: TGTGCCAGCAGCTTAGGGACAGGGGGTTTACGCGAGCAGTACTTC.

This clonotype showed up many times. The CDR3 sequence is CASRGKVGGNNEQFF. Here the CDR3 DNA reads TGTGCCAGCAGGGGAAAGGTTGGGGGAAACAATGAGCAGTTCTTC. The gene calls are TRBV7-9 and TRBJ2-1; D possibly uses TRBD1 or TRBD2 (5 bases each). This CDR3 is built from 15 residues. Germline V lookup: CDR1 SEHNR, CDR2 FQNEAQ (reference sequence). With 6 bases removed from V and 5 bases from J, the gap between germline ends came to 17 bases.

At least ten counts were recorded for this clonotype. The rearrangement links TRBV6-5 to TRBJ2-7, with 13 nucleotides matching TRBD2. V was pared by 5 bases and J by 6 bases, with 7 bases of the junction left unmatched. CDR3 length: 15 residues. In germline, CDR1 is MNHEY, CDR2 SVGAGI. The CDR3 protein is CASSPGLAGVGEQYF. Written as DNA, the CDR3 is TGTGCCAGCAGTCCCGGACTAGCGGGAGTGGGCGAGCAGTACTTC.

In this sample, this clonotype turned up a few times. V and J are TRBV20-1 and TRBJ2-2; 14 bases align to TRBD2. Trimming removed 0 bases from V and 6 bases from J; junction bases left unmatched: 3. The CDR3 runs 16 residues. The germline V gene has CDR1 DFQATT and CDR2 SNEGSKA (reference sequence). The CDR3 protein is CSARDATSGRAGELFF. The CDR3 coding sequence is TGCAGTGCTAGAGACGCGACTAGCGGGAGGGCCGGGGAGCTGTTTTTT.

This clonotype was counted many times. J is TRBJ2-1 and V is TRBV24-1, with 8 bases that match TRBD2. V was pared by 9 bases and J by 6 bases, with 9 bases of the junction left unmatched. CDR1 is KGHDR, CDR2 SFDVKD, per germline. The CDR3 runs 14 residues. The CDR3 loop is CATSVLADTNEQFF. CDR3 DNA sequence: TGTGCCACCTCGGTACTAGCGGACACCAATGAGCAGTTCTTC.

This clonotype was found many times. The chain is built from TRBV7-9 and TRBJ2-3, with a possible D match to TRBD2 (5 bases). CDR3 length equals 15 residues. Per germline, CDR1 SEHNR and CDR2 FQNEAQ (reference sequence). Trimming stripped 1 base from V and 2 bases from J, with 10 bases between. Written as DNA, the CDR3 is TGTGCCAGCAGCTTAGGCCTGGGAGCCACAGATACGCAGTATTTT. Translation: CASSLGLGATDTQYF.

V and J are TRBV19 and TRBJ2-2; D call uncertain. CDR1 and CDR2 from the germline V gene are LNHDA and SQIVND (reference sequence). The germline V and J ends were trimmed by 7 bases and 0 bases, with 9 bases remaining between them. CDR3 size: 14 residues. The CDR3 coding sequence is TGTGCCAGTACCGAAAGTCCGAACACCGGGGAGCTGTTTTTT. This sequence encodes CASTESPNTGELFF.

At least ten counts were recorded for this clonotype. The genes are TRBV20-1 and TRBJ1-6; 7 nucleotides align to TRBD1. The length of the CDR3 is 16 residues. J gave up 9 bases and V 3 bases, and 14 bases lay outside the gene matches. Germline V gene data show CDR1 as DFQATT and CDR2 as SNEGSKA (reference sequence). Here the CDR3 reads CSARNLRGGGGSPLHF. The CDR3 nucleotides read TGCAGTGCTAGGAACCTCAGGGGGGGGGGTGGTTCACCCCTCCACTTT.

This clonotype appeared many times. The rearrangement links TRBV4-1 to TRBJ1-2; D not resolved. Per the germline V gene, CDR1 is MGHRA and CDR2 is YSYEKL. Trimming removed 1 base from V and 4 bases from J, with 7 bases in between. The CDR3 is 13 amino acids. In DNA, the CDR3 is TGCGCCAGCAGCCAAGCTGCCGGCTATGGCTACACCTTC. Translating it yields CASSQAAGYGYTF.

This clonotype was observed at least ten times. The rearrangement links TRBV11-2 to TRBJ1-2; D unclear. Germline V gene lookup returns CDR1 SGHAT and CDR2 FQNNGV. With 3 bases removed from V and 4 bases from J, the gap between germline ends came to 15 bases. The CDR3 runs 15 residues. CDR3 region: CASSLSLQVSYGYTF. The DNA for the CDR3 is TGTGCCAGCAGCTTGTCCCTCCAGGTCTCCTATGGCTACACCTTC.

This clonotype has just one count. A much larger clonotype is one base distant, so this may be a read error. J is TRBJ1-1 and V is TRBV11-3; tentative D call: TRBD1 (5 bases). The CDR3 covers 12 residues. Germline V CDR1 and CDR2: SGHNT, YENEEA. V was trimmed by 4 bases and J by 9 bases, leaving 12 bases between them. The CDR3: CASSSTGDKAFF. DNA for the CDR3: TGTGCCAGCAGCTCAACAGGAGATAAAGCTTTCTTT.

This clonotype was recorded many times. This chain uses TRBV28 with TRBJ2-1; TRBD1 aligns across 8 bases. V lost 7 bases to trimming and J lost 6 bases; unmatched junction nucleotides: 8. The germline V gene has CDR1 MDHEN and CDR2 SYDVKM. The CDR3 totals 14 residues. The CDR3 protein is CASITVTGGNEQFF. CDR3 in DNA: TGTGCCAGCATCACCGTCACAGGGGGCAATGAGCAGTTCTTC.

The gene calls are TRBV11-3 and TRBJ2-2, with TRBD1 as a possible D gene (6 bases). Trimming shortened V by 1 base and J by 4 bases, and 7 bases separated the two germline ends. The CDR3 spans 14 residues. Germline-derived CDR1 and CDR2 are SGHNT and YENEEA. The CDR3 spells CASSLGTATGELFF. In DNA form, the CDR3 reads TGTGCCAGCAGCTTAGGGACAGCCACCGGGGAGCTGTTTTTT.

This clonotype was picked up many times. The V call is TRBV28, the J call TRBJ2-7, with 8 bases lining up with TRBD1. V was pared by 6 bases and J by 5 bases, with 6 bases of the junction left unmatched. Germline V CDR1 and CDR2: MDHEN, SYDVKM. The CDR3 runs 13 residues. CDR3 bases: TGTGCCAGCAGCCCGACAGGGGTGCACGAGCAGTACTTC. Translated: CASSPTGVHEQYF.

This clonotype was counted at least ten times. V and J are TRBV3-1 and TRBJ2-7, with unresolved D. From germline, CDR1 is LGHDT and CDR2 YNNKEL (reference sequence). The CDR3 has 13 amino acids. V dropped 1 base and J dropped 5 bases, with 9 bases sitting between them. The CDR3 reads CASSQVVSHEQYF. CDR3 bases: TGTGCCAGCAGCCAAGTGGTGTCCCACGAGCAGTACTTC.

This clonotype was seen repeatedly, ten times or more. The chain uses TRBV29-1 and TRBJ2-7; TRBD1 might be the D (6 bases). Trimming took 4 bases from V and 9 from J, leaving 16 bases between them. The CDR3 length is 12 residues. Germline values: CDR1 SQVTM, CDR2 ANQGSEA. CDR3 nucleotide sequence: TGCAGCGTTGCCAGACAGGCGAGCGGGCAGTACTTC. This translates into CSVARQASGQYF.

This clonotype was recorded at least ten times. The chain combines TRBV12-5 with TRBJ2-2; D gene ambiguous. Trimming stripped 6 bases from V and 1 base from J, with 9 bases between. Germline V gene data show CDR1 as LGHNT and CDR2 as FRNRAP. CDR3 length equals 14 residues. CDR3 protein: CASGPWLNTGELFF. The CDR3 nucleotides are TGTGCTAGTGGGCCCTGGCTGAACACCGGGGAGCTGTTTTTT.